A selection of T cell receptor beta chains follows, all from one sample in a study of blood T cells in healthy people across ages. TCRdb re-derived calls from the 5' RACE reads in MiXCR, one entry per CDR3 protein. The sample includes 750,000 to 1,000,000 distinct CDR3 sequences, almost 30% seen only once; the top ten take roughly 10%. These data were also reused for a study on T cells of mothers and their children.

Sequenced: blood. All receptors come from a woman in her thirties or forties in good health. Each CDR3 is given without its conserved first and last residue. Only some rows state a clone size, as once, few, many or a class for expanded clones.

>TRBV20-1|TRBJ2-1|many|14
SASVVAGGGRNEQF
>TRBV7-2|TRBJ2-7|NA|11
ASSLAPGGKEY
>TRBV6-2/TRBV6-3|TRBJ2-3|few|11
ASTGRSTDTQY
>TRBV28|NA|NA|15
ASSSGALLTLYHEQY
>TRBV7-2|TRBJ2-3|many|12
ASSPNYSTDTQY
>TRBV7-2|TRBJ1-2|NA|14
ASGLTGQGAIYGYT
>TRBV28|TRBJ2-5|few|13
ASSRGAGTQETQY
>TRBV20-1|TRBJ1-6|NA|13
SAPFTFSGNSPLH
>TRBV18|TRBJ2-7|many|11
ASSGLRAYEQY
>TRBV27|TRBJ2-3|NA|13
ASSLSSVYTDTQY
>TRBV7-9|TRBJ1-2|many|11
ASSSRDVGGYT
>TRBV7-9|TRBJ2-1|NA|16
ASSFRLAGGPGRNEQF
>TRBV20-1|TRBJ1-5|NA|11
SAPDSPNQPQH
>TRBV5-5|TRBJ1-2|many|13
ASSESAGRFYGYT
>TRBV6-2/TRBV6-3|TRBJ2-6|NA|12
ASSYFTGANVLT
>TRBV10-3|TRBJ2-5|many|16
AISEGQTSGLSRVTQY
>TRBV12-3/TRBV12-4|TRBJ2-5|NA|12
ASSLSPAEETQY
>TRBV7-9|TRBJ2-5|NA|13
ASSRRLAGEETQY
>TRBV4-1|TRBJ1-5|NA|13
ASSQVGLKDQPQH
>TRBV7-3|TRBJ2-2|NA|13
ASSLRQGGTEELF
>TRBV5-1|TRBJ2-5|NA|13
ASSLYGGSQETQY
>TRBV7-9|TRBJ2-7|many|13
ASSLALRDRYEQY
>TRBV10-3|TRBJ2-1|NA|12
AVQRGAGVNEQF
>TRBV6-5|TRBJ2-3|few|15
ASNSDRLAEDTDTQY
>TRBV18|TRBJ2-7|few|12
ASSHRHGAGEQY
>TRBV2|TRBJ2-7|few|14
ASSERSLGGLGEQY
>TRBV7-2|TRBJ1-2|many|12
ASSQQGANYGYT
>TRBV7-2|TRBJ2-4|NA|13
ASSLSVLAKNIQY
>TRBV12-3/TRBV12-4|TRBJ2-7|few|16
ASSLALTPREGGDEQY
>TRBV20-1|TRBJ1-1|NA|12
SALRRQGKTEAF
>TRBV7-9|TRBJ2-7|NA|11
ASSSKDGYEQY
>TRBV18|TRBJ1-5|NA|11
ASSPSGVRPQH
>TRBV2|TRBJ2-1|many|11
ASSASRGHEQF
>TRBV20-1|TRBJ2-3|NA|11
SAGGPGTDTQY
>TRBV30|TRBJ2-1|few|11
AWTAGMGDEQF
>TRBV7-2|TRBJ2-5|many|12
ASSYTVAQETQY
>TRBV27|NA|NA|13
ASSSGQGLVDEQY
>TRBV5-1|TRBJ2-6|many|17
ASSLAGSIRAEGANVLT
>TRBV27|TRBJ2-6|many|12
ASRRGARANVLT
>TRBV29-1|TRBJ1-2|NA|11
SVEGGDRYGYT
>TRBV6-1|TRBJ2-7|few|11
ASSTGVVYEQY
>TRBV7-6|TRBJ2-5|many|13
ASSRRAGPQETQY
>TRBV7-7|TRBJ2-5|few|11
ASSKDRKETQY
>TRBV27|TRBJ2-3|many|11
ASSIQGADTQY
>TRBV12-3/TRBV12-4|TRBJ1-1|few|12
ATTPGGYDTEAF
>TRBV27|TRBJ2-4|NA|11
ASSKAGVNIQY
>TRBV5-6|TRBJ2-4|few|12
ASSLADRGRQTG
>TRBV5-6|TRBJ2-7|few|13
ASSLAGPRENEQY
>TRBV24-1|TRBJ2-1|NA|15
AISGPPGQGGDNEQF
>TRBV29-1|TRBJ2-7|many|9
SVEVGNEQY
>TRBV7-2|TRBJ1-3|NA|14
ASSLGSSQSGNTIY
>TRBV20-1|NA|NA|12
SARDMTSDYEQY
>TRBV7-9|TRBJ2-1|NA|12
ASRPTGGHNEQF
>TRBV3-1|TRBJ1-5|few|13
ASSQGGVEVQPQH
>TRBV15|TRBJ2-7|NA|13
ATSRDRGGHYEQY
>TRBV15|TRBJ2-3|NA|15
ATSRDRKRGGTDTQY
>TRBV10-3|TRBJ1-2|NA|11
ANSKQGEYGYT